The rows below give T cell receptor beta chains drawn from one sample of a study of T cells in Graves' hyperthyroidism and ophthalmopathy. One entry per CDR3 protein, called by TCRdb with MiXCR from the multiplex PCR reads. The sample has 450,000 to 600,000 distinct CDR3 sequences; 15% to 20% are singletons. Material for sequencing was blood. These receptors were collected from a man aged 40-49 years with Graves' ophthalmopathy. The CDR3 runs from the conserved cysteine through the conserved F or W. A D gene is named only where the DNA matches it firmly. A row's size may be missing; if present it is once, few, many or a size class.

J gene,clone size,V gene,D gene,CDR3 DNA,CDR3 protein
TRBJ1-3,few,TRBV6-1,TRBD1,TGTGCCAGCAGTGGAAACAGGGGGAGCTCTGGAAACACCATATATTTT,CASSGNRGSSGNTIYF
TRBJ1-5,.,TRBV19,.,TGTGCCAGTAGTATACAGGGTCAGAATCAGCCCCAGCATTTT,CASSIQGQNQPQHF
TRBJ1-3,.,TRBV20-1,.,TGCAGTGCTAGTGGCACCCTCTCTGGAAACACCATATATTTT,CSASGTLSGNTIYF
TRBJ2-2,.,TRBV10-3,.,TGTGCCTCCAAGAGGGCAGCCGACACCGGGGAGCTGTTTTTT,CASKRAADTGELFF
TRBJ2-7,many,TRBV13,TRBD2,TGTGCCAGCAGCTTAGGATCCGGGACTAGCGGGAGTCGGGAGCAGTACTTC,CASSLGSGTSGSREQYF
TRBJ2-1,many,TRBV28,TRBD2,TGTGCCAGCACCTTCAGCGGGAGCGGCCACAATGAGCAGTTCTTC,CASTFSGSGHNEQFF
TRBJ1-2,.,TRBV12-3/TRBV12-4,.,TGTGCCAGCAACTCTCACGAAACTAACTATGGCTACACCTTC,CASNSHETNYGYTF
TRBJ1-2,few,TRBV3-1,.,TGTGCCAGCAGCCAAGATGGACGTGGTAGGGGCTACACCTTC,CASSQDGRGRGYTF
TRBJ2-3,.,TRBV6-2/TRBV6-3,.,TGTGCCAGCAGTTACAGTCGAGGGGGGATAGCAGATACGCAGTATTTT,CASSYSRGGIADTQYF
TRBJ1-1,few,TRBV6-5,.,TGTGCCAGCAGTTTCTCCCTCTTGGGCCCTGAAGCTTTCTTT,CASSFSLLGPEAFF
TRBJ2-7,.,TRBV20-1,.,TGCAGTGCTAGGGACCCTCACCGGGACCCACGTCCGGAGCAGTACTTC,CSARDPHRDPRPEQYF
TRBJ1-6,.,TRBV5-1,TRBD1,TGCGCCAGCAGCAGAAAGACAGGGGGCGATTCACCCCTCCACTTT,CASSRKTGGDSPLHF
TRBJ2-5,.,TRBV20-1,.,TGCAGTGCTCTGCCGCGGGAGACCCAGTACTTC,CSALPRETQYF
TRBJ1-2,.,TRBV5-8,.,TGTGCCAGCAGCTTGGAGCAGAGGATTAACTATGGCTACACCTTC,CASSLEQRINYGYTF
TRBJ1-3,few,TRBV7-8,.,TGTGCCAGCAGCTTAGAGGGACGTATCTCTGGAAACACCATATATTTT,CASSLEGRISGNTIYF
TRBJ1-6,many,TRBV7-9,.,TGTGCCAGCAGTCACAACTTACAGCAGGGATCCCTCCACTTT,CASSHNLQQGSLHF
TRBJ2-5,few,TRBV27,.,TGTGCCAGCAGTTTAGGGGGTACCTCAGAGACCCAGTACTTC,CASSLGGTSETQYF
TRBJ2-2,.,TRBV29-1,.,TGCAGCGTTGAAGATGAGTGGGGGGGCGCGGACGGGGAGCTGTTTTTT,CSVEDEWGGADGELFF
TRBJ2-5,many,TRBV18,.,TGTGCCAGCTCACAAATCGGCGGAAAAGAGACCCAGTACTTC,CASSQIGGKETQYF
TRBJ2-3,.,TRBV7-6,.,TGTGCCAGCAGCTTACTCGGTTACACAGATACGCAGTATTTT,CASSLLGYTDTQYF
TRBJ2-5,many,TRBV5-8,TRBD1,TGTGCCAGCAGCGGGGACAGAGGGTCGGAGACCCAGTACTTC,CASSGDRGSETQYF
TRBJ2-5,few,TRBV3-1,.,TGTGCCAGCAGCGAAGGGACGAATCTCGAGACCCAGTACTTC,CASSEGTNLETQYF
TRBJ1-2,many,TRBV5-1,.,TGCGCCAGCAGCTTGACCGGGAATGATGGCTACACCTTC,CASSLTGNDGYTF
TRBJ2-1,.,TRBV30,.,TGTGCCTGGAGGGCCCGGGGCGGCCGTTCTTACAATGAGCAGTTCTTC,CAWRARGGRSYNEQFF
TRBJ2-4,many,TRBV3-1,.,TGTGCCAGCAGCCAAATTTGCGAGTACTTC,CASSQICEYF
TRBJ1-3,.,TRBV5-1,.,TGCGCCAGCAGCCTAGTTGGGGGTTCGGAAAACACCATATATTTT,CASSLVGGSENTIYF
TRBJ2-3,few,TRBV19,.,TGTGCCAGTAGAGGCTCCGAGACGCAGTATTTT,CASRGSETQYF
TRBJ2-1,few,TRBV20-1,.,TGCAGTGCTAGAGAAACGGGACTCCCCTACAATGAGCAGTTCTTC,CSARETGLPYNEQFF
TRBJ1-2,many,TRBV7-2,.,TGTGCCAGCAGCTTAGTGGCAGGACTAGCTAACTATGGCTACACCTTC,CASSLVAGLANYGYTF
TRBJ1-1,.,TRBV9,.,TGTGCCAGCAGCGTAAATTATGAGGGCACTGAAGCTTTCTTT,CASSVNYEGTEAFF
TRBJ2-1,many,TRBV5-8,TRBD1,TGTGCCAGCAGCTTGAACAGGGGGCCCTACAATGAGCAGTTCTTC,CASSLNRGPYNEQFF
TRBJ1-1,.,TRBV10-2,.,TGCGCCAGCAGGTTCGGGTCTGGCACTGAAGCTTTCTTT,CASRFGSGTEAFF
TRBJ2-5,.,TRBV3-1,TRBD2,TGTGCCAGCAGCGACCTGGGCGGGAGGCAAGAGGCCCAGTACTTC,CASSDLGGRQEAQYF
TRBJ1-1,few,TRBV7-6,.,TGTGCCAGCAGCTACACGGCAGGTATGGACACTGAAGCTTTCTTT,CASSYTAGMDTEAFF
TRBJ1-4,.,TRBV6-5,.,TGTGCCAGCAGTTACGGTCTCGCCCTCGAAAAACTGTTTTTT,CASSYGLALEKLFF
TRBJ1-1,.,TRBV19,TRBD1,TGTGCCAGTAGGGGACAGGGGCCAAGAGGGAAGGGGAACACTGAAGCTTTCTTT,CASRGQGPRGKGNTEAFF
TRBJ2-2,few,TRBV5-1,.,TGCGCCAGCAGATACAACAGGGAATACGGGGAGCTGTTTTTT,CASRYNREYGELFF
TRBJ1-6,.,TRBV6-4,.,TGTGCCAGCAGTGACTTCTCTTTCGGTTCACCCCTCCACTTT,CASSDFSFGSPLHF
TRBJ1-1,.,TRBV19,.,TGTGCCAGTGGGATTTCATGGGGGAGCGCTGAAGCTTTCTTT,CASGISWGSAEAFF
TRBJ1-3,many,TRBV30,.,TGTGCCTGGAGTAAAGGGAGCTCTGGAAACACCATATATTTT,CAWSKGSSGNTIYF
TRBJ2-7,.,TRBV28,TRBD2,TGTGCCAGCAGTTTGAGCGGGACCATCTCCTACGAGCAGTACTTC,CASSLSGTISYEQYF
TRBJ1-5,.,TRBV5-1,.,TGCGCCAGCAGCCTCACGGGAGGAGATAGCAATCAGCCCCAGCATTTT,CASSLTGGDSNQPQHF
TRBJ1-2,few,TRBV12-5,.,TGTGCTAGTGCGAACGGTAACTATGGCTACACCTTC,CASANGNYGYTF
TRBJ2-1,many,TRBV6-2/TRBV6-3,TRBD1,TGTGCCAGCAGTCCACAGGGGGCGACGAAGGATGAGCAGTTCTTC,CASSPQGATKDEQFF
TRBJ1-5,few,TRBV13,.,TGTGCCAGCAGCTCTGGGACCGCCGCGGGCAATCAGCCCCAGCATTTT,CASSSGTAAGNQPQHF
TRBJ2-1,.,TRBV13,TRBD2,TGTGCCAGCAGCACCGGACTAGCGGGAGTCAATGAGCAGTTCTTC,CASSTGLAGVNEQFF
TRBJ2-7,.,TRBV7-9,TRBD2,TGTGCCAGCAGCTTGGGCGGCGGGAGGATCGACGAGCAGTACTTC,CASSLGGGRIDEQYF
TRBJ1-1,once,TRBV29-1,.,TGCAGCGTTGGACCGGGACATAACACTGAAGCTTTCTTT,CSVGPGHNTEAFF
TRBJ2-7,.,TRBV10-3,.,TGTGCCATCAGTGCCGGCAGGGGGGCCTACGAGCAGTACTTC,CAISAGRGAYEQYF
TRBJ2-7,many,TRBV30,.,TGTGCCTGGAGTGTACAGGGTGGGTCCTACGAGCAGTACTTC,CAWSVQGGSYEQYF
TRBJ2-3,few,TRBV5-1,.,TGCGCCAGCAGCTTGGGGCGGTCAGAACGCACAGATACGCAGTATTTT,CASSLGRSERTDTQYF
TRBJ2-1,.,TRBV7-9,TRBD2,TGTGCCAGCAGCCCCCGTGGCGGAGAGCGGGGGCGAAATGAGCAGTTCTTC,CASSPRGGERGRNEQFF
TRBJ2-3,many,TRBV7-9,.,TGTGCCAGCAGCCCCTCGGACAGCCCTAGCACAGATACGCAGTATTTT,CASSPSDSPSTDTQYF
TRBJ2-1,few,TRBV7-3,.,TGTGCCAGCAGCTTGTACGGCGGTGAGCAGTTCTTC,CASSLYGGEQFF
TRBJ2-5,few,TRBV6-1,.,TGTGCCAGCAGTACCATACTGGACCGGTGGGAGACCCAGTACTTC,CASSTILDRWETQYF
TRBJ2-5,once,TRBV4-2,.,TGTGCCAGCAGCCAAGGAAGTGATGCGGCAGGAATACAAGAGACCCAGTACTTC,CASSQGSDAAGIQETQYF